This T cell receptor beta chain is drawn from a study of shared clonotypes between healthy human individuals. At the level of the study: Those who served as donors were two women and a few men between the ages of 18 and 49. General study points: Only blood was sampled; tissue repertoires likely differ. On the whole, naive subsets had larger estimated richness than memory subsets had.

Per the authors' pipeline: With immunoSEQ giving junction-only sequences and no quality scores, filtering differed. Clones were sequenced by immunoSEQ multiplex PCR, and TCRdb holds only the in-frame ones, with some missing. That table supplies the V and J calls and clone size; D and trimming were determined from the DNA. This repertoire shows millions of clones, less than 95% found once; its top ten account for about 1.1%. It was CD45RO-negative cells, positively selected for CCR7, that made up naive CD8 cells, with terminally differentiated effector memory CD45RA+ cells excluded. The V end lost 4 bases, the J end lost 8 bases, and 17 bases lay between the germline ends. There are 14 residues in the CDR3. Per the germline V gene, CDR1 is SGHAT and CDR2 is FQNNGV. About this clone itself: What it recognizes is unknown.

The sequence was collected from a man younger than 30 in good health. Sequencing used naive CD8+ T cells sorted from blood. The chain carries TRBV11-2 and TRBJ1-2; possibly TRBD1 for D (6 bases). The CDR3 sequence is CASSSRAGGWGYTF. The CDR3 DNA reads TGTGCCAGCAGCTCCCGAGCCGGGGGCTGGGGCTACACCTTC. Supplemented by reference TRBV11-2 and TRBJ1-2, the full variable domain reads EAGVAQSPRYKIIEKRQSVAFWCNPISGHATLYWYQQILGQGPKLLIQFQNNGVVDDSQLPKDRFSAERLKGVDSTLKIQPAKLEDSAVYLCASSSRAGGWGYTFGSGTRLTVV.